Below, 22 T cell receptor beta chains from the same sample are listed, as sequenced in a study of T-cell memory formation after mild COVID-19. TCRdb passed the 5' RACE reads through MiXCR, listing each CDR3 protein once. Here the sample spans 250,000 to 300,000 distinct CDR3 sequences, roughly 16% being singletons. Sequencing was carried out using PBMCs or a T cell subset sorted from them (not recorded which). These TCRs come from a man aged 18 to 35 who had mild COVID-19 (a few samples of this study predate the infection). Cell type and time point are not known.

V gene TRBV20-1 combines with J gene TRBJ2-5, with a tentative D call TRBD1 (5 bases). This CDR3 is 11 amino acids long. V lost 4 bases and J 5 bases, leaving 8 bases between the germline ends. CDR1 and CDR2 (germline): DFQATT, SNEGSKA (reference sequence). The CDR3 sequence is CSATPGETQYF. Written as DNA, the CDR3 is TGCAGTGCTACCCCAGGGGAGACCCAGTACTTC.

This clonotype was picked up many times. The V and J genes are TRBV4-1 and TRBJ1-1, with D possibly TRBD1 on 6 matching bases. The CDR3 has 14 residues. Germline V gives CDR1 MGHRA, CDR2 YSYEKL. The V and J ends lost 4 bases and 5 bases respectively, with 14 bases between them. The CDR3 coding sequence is TGCGCCAGCAGCCCAGGGAGGGGGGGGACTGAAGCTTTCTTT. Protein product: CASSPGRGGTEAFF.

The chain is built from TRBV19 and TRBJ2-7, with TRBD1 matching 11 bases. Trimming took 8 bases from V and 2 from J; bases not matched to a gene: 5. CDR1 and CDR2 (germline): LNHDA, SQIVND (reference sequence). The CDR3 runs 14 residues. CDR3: CASSTDRGPYEQYF. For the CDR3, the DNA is TGTGCCAGTTCAACGGACAGGGGGCCCTACGAGCAGTACTTC.

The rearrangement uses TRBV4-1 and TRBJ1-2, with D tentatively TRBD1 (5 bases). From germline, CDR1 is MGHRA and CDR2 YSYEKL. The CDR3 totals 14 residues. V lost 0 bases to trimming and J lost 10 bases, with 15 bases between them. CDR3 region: CASSQDLTVSLYTF. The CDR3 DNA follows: TGCGCCAGCAGCCAAGATCTGACAGTCAGTCTCTACACCTTC.

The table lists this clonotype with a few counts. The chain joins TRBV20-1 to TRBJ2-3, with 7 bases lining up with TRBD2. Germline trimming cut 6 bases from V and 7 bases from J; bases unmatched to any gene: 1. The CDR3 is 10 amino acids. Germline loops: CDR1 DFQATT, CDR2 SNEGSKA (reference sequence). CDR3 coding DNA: TGCAGTGCAGCGGGGAATACGCAGTATTTT. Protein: CSAAGNTQYF.

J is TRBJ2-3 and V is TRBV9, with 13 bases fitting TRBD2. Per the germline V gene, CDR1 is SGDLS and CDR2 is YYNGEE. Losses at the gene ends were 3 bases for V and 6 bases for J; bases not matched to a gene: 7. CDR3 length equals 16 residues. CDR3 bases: TGTGCCAGCAGCGCCACTAGCGGGGGGGCCGCGGATACGCAGTATTTT. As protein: CASSATSGGAADTQYF.

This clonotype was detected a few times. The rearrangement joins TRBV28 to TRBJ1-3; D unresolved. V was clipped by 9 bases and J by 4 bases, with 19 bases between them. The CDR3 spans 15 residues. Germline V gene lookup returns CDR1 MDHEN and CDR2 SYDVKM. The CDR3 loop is CASRMGTFGGNTIYF. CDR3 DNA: TGTGCCAGTCGCATGGGAACCTTCGGGGGAAACACCATATATTTT. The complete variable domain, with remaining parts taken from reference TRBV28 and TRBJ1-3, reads DVKVTQSSRYLVKRTGEKVFLECVQDMDHENMFWYRQDPGLGLRLIYFSYDVKMKEKGDIPEGYSVSREKKERFSLILESASTNQTSMYLCASRMGTFGGNTIYFGEGSWLTVV.

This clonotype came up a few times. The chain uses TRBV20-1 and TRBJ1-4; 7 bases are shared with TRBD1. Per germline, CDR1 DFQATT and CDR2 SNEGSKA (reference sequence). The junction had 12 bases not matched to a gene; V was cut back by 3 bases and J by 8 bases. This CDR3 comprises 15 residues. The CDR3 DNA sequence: TGCAGTGCTAGGAAGGGAGACAGGGTTGACGAAAAACTGTTTTTT. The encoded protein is CSARKGDRVDEKLFF.

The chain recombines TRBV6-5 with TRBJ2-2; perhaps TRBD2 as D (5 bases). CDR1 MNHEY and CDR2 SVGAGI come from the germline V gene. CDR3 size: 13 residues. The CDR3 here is CAARLPGTGELFF. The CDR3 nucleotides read TGTGCGGCCCGACTACCGGGGACCGGGGAGCTGTTTTTT.

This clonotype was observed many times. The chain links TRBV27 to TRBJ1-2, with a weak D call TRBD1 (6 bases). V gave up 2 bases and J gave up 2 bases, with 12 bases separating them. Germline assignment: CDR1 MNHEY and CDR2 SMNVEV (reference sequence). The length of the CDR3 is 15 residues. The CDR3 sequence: CASSLAAGANYGYTF. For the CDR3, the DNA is TGTGCCAGCAGTTTAGCAGCAGGGGCCAACTATGGCTACACCTTC.

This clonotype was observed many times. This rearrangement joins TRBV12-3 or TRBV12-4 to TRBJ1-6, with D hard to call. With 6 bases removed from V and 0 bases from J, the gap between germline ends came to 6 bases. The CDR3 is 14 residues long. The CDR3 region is CASRGSSYNSPLHF. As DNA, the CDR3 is TGTGCCAGCAGAGGTAGCTCCTATAATTCACCCCTCCACTTT.

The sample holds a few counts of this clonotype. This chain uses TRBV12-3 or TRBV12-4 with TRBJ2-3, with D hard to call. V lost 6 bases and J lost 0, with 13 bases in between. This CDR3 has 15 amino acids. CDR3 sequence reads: CASRTSGSSTDTQYF. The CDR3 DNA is TGTGCCAGCAGAACCTCCGGGTCTAGCACAGATACGCAGTATTTT.

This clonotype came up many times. The CDR3 sequence: CASSDGEIRDRVVWGDSQPQHF. The CDR3 DNA reads TGTGCCAGCAGTGATGGAGAAATTCGGGACAGGGTTGTTTGGGGGGACTCTCAGCCCCAGCATTTT. This sequence joins TRBV6-1 and TRBJ1-5; 9 positions agree with TRBD1. This CDR3 contains 22 residues. With V trimmed by 3 bases and J by 6 bases, 27 bases remained unmatched. Germline V gene sequence: CDR1 MNHNS, CDR2 SASEGT.

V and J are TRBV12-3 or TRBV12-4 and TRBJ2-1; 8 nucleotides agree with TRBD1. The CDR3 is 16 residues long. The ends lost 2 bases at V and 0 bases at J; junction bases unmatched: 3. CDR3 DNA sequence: TGTGCCAGCAGTTTATCAGGGGGCAGCTCCTACAATGAGCAGTTCTTC. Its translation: CASSLSGGSSYNEQFF.

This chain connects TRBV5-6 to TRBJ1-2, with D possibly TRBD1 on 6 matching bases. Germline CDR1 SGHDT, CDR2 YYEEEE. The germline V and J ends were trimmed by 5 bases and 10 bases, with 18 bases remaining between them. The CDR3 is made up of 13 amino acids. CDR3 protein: CASRLTGLHAYTF. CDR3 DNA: TGTGCCAGCAGACTGACAGGTCTCCATGCCTACACCTTC.

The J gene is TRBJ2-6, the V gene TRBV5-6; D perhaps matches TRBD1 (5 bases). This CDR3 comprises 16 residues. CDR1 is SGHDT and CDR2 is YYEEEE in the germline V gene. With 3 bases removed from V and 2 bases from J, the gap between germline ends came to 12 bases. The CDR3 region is CASSYPGPAGANVLTF. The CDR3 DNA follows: TGTGCCAGCAGCTACCCAGGGCCGGCTGGGGCCAACGTCCTGACTTTC.

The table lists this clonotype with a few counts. Here the CDR3 reads CSAQGAGTGELFF. The CDR3 DNA reads TGCAGTGCTCAGGGGGCAGGGACCGGGGAGCTGTTTTTT. This sequence joins TRBV20-1 and TRBJ2-2; 8 nucleotides agree with TRBD1. Trimming took 5 bases from V and 5 from J; bases not matched to a gene: 4. The germline V gene encodes CDR1 DFQATT and CDR2 SNEGSKA (reference sequence). The CDR3 sequence is 13 residues long.

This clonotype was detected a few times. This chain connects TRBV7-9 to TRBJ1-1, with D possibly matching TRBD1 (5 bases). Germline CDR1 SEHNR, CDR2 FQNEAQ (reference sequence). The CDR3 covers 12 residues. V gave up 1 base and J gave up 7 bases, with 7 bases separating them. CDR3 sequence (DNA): TGTGCCAGCAGCTTAGACCAGGGTGAAGCTTTCTTT. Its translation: CASSLDQGEAFF.

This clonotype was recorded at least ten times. CDR3 loop: CASSFRTAGELFF. In nucleotides, the CDR3 is TGTGCCAGCAGTTTTAGGACCGCCGGGGAGCTGTTTTTT. The rearrangement uses TRBV12-3 or TRBV12-4 and TRBJ2-2; D gene uncertain. V was shortened by 3 bases and J by 6 bases, with 8 bases between the two germline ends. The CDR3 runs 13 residues.

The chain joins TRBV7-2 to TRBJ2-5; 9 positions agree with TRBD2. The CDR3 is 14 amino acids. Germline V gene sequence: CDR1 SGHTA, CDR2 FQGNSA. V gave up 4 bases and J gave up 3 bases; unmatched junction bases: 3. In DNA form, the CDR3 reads TGTGCCAGCAGCTCACCTAGCGGGGAAGAGACCCAGTACTTC. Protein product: CASSSPSGEETQYF.

The DNA for the CDR3 is TGTGCCAGCAGTCCCCGGGACCCCCCGGAGGATACGCAGTATTTT. Translated: CASSPRDPPEDTQYF. The chain uses TRBV6-5 and TRBJ2-3; D may correspond to TRBD1 or TRBD2 (5 bases each). V shed 5 bases and J shed 6 bases, with 18 bases lying between them. The CDR3 consists of 15 residues. CDR1 is MNHEY, CDR2 SVGAGI, per germline.

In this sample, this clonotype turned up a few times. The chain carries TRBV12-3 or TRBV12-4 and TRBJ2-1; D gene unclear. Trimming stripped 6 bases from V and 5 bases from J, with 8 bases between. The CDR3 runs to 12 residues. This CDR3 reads CASRNIDNEQFF. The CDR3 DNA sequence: TGTGCCAGCAGAAACATCGACAATGAGCAGTTCTTC.